This T cell receptor beta chain is drawn from a study of regulatory T cells in long-lasting Graves disease. V was shortened by 2 bases and J by 7 bases, with 17 bases between the two germline ends. Per the germline V gene, CDR1 is MNHEY and CDR2 is SMNVEV (reference sequence). This CDR3 has 15 residues. This clonotype was recorded many times. HTBI primers from iRepertoire and Arm-PCR of CDR3 regions yielded the TCR beta libraries. MiXCR was run by TCRdb on the multiplex PCR reads, yielding one entry per CDR3 protein. The data show about 290,000 distinct CDR3 sequences, with under 25% seen just once and approximately 53% held by the top ten. Time point: persistent/refractory GD, antithyroid drugs over 5 years with positive TRAb. From RNA extracted from PBMCs, the TCR library was made.

This sequence was found in a female donor with Graves disease. This specimen consisted of peripheral blood mononuclear cells (PBMCs), obtained when the disease was refractory, from a patient treated with antithyroid drugs. V and J are TRBV27 and TRBJ1-2; D is unclear. In nucleotides, the CDR3 is TGTGCCAGCAGTTTAGGGGATCAAGGGTTTAGTGGCTACACCTTC. Protein: CASSLGDQGFSGYTF.